This T cell receptor (beta chain) came from a study of PD-1 blockade in classical Hodgkin lymphoma. Points from the study as a whole: It was among complete responders that baseline diversity resembled that of newly diagnosed patients. Patients who initiated nivolumab within 1 year of ASCT were excluded.

The sample's time point: cycle 4 day 1 (C4D1), after 6 weeks of nivolumab. Each patient's relapse followed autologous stem cell transplantation, and brentuximab vedotin exposure varied. The CD8+ T cells came from thawed PBMCs through magnetic negative selection. Worth noting for this clone: Its antigen remains unknown.

TCRdb's table, derived via immunoSEQ multiplex PCR, lists solely in-frame clones and lacks some. This sample has some 15,000 clones; around 86% occur once, and the top ten carry about 18%. The CDR3 extends over 15 amino acids. The V and J ends lost 3 bases and 3 bases respectively, with 11 bases between them. The V gene's germline CDR1 is MDHEN and CDR2 SYDVKM. The sample consisted of CD8+ T cells from blood, taken before the fourth cycle of nivolumab. The TCR was taken from a human donor with classical Hodgkin lymphoma. This chain connects TRBV28 to TRBJ1-4; no clear D gene. CDR3 sequence reads: CASSFPRQANEKLFF. CDR3 in DNA: TGTGCCAGCAGTTTCCCCAGGCAAGCTAATGAAAAACTGTTTTTT.